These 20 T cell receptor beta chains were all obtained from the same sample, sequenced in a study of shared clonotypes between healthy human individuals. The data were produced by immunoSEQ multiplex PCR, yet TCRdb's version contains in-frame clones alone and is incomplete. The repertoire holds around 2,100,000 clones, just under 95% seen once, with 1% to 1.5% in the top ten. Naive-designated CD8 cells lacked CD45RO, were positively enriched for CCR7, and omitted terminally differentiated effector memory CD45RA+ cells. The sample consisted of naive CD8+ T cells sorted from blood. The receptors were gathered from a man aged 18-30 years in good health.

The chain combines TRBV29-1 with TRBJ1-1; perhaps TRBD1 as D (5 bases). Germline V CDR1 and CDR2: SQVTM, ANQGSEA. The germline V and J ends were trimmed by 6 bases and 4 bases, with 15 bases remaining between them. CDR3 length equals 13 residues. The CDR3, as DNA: TGCAGCGTGGCTCCCGCGGGGGGCACTGAAGCTTTCTTT. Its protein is CSVAPAGGTEAFF.

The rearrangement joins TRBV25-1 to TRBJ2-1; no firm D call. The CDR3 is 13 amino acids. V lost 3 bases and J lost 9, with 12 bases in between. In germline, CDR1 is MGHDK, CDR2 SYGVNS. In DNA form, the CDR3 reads TGTGCCAGCAGTGAGCTGGCCCCTTCTGAGCAGTTCTTC. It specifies CASSELAPSEQFF.

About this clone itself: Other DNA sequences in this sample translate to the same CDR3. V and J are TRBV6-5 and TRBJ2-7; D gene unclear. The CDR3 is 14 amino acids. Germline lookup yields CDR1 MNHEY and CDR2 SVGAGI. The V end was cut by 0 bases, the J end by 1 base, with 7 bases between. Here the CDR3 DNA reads TGTGCCAGCAGTTACTCGGACGGTTCCTACGAGCAGTACTTC. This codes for CASSYSDGSYEQYF.

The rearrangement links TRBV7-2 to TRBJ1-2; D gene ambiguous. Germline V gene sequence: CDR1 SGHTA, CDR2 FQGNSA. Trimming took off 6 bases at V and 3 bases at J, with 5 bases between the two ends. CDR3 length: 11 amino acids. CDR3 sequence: CASSYHYGYTF. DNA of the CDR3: TGTGCCAGCAGTTACCACTATGGCTACACCTTC.

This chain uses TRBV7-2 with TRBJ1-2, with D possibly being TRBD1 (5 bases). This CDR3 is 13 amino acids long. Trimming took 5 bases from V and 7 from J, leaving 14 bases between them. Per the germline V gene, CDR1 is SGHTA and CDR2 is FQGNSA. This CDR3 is CASSGTAGVGYTF. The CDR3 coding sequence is TGTGCCAGCAGCGGGACCGCCGGCGTTGGCTACACCTTC.

This CDR3 is CASSEPPEAGIKQKTQYF. The CDR3, as DNA: TGTGCCAGCAGTGAACCGCCGGAAGCGGGAATCAAACAAAAGACCCAGTACTTC. V gene TRBV6-1 combines with J gene TRBJ2-5; 7 bases match TRBD2. V gave up 2 bases and J gave up 6 bases; unmatched junction bases: 18. The CDR3 covers 18 residues. Germline-derived CDR1 and CDR2 are MNHNS and SASEGT.

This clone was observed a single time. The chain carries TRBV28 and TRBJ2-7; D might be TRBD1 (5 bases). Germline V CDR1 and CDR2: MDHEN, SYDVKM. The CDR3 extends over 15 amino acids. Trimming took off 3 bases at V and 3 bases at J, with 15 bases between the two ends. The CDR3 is CASSFPPGSGYEQYF. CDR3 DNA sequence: TGTGCCAGCAGTTTCCCTCCAGGGTCAGGCTACGAGCAGTACTTC.

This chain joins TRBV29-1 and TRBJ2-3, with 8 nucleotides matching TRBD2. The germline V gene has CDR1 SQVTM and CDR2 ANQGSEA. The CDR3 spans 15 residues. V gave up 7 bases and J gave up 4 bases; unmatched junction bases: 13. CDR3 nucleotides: TGCAGCGCCCGGGCGGAACTAGCGGAGGCAGATACGCAGTATTTT. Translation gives CSARAELAEADTQYF.

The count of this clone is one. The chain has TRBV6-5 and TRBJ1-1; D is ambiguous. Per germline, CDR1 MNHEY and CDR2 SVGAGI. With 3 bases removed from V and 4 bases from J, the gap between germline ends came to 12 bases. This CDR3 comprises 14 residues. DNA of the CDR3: TGTGCCAGCAGTTATTCTCAGGTTGGCACTGAAGCTTTCTTT. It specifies CASSYSQVGTEAFF.

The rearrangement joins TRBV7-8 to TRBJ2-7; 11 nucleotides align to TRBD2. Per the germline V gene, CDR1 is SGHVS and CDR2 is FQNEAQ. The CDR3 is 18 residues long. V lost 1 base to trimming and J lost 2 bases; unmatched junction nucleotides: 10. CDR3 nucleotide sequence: TGTGCCAGCAGCTTAGGGGAGGCTAGCGGGGGGCCCCCCTACGAGCAGTACTTC. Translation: CASSLGEASGGPPYEQYF. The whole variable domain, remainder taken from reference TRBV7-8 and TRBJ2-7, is GAGVSQSPRYKVAKRGQDVALRCDPISGHVSLFWYQQALGQGPEFLTYFQNEAQLDKSGLPSDRFFAERPEGSVSTLKIQRTQQEDSAVYLCASSLGEASGGPPYEQYFGPGTRLTVT.

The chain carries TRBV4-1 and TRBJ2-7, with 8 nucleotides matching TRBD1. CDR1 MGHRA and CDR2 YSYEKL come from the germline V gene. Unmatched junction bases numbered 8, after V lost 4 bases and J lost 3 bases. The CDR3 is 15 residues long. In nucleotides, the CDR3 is TGCGCCAGCAGCCGCACGACAGGGGATAACTACGAGCAGTACTTC. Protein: CASSRTTGDNYEQYF.

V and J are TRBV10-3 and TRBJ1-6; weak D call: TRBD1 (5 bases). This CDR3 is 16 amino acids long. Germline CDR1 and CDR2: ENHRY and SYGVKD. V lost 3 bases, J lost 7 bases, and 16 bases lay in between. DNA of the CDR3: TGTGCCATCAGTGAATCCGGACAACCAAGGAATTCACCCCTCCACTTT. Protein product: CAISESGQPRNSPLHF.

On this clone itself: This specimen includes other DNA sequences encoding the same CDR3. In DNA, the CDR3 is TGTGCCAGCAGCGTAGTGTCAGATTCACCCCTCCACTTT. Translated, it gives CASSVVSDSPLHF. The rearrangement links TRBV9 to TRBJ1-6; D uncertain. The V end was cut by 0 bases, the J end by 8 bases, with 6 bases between. Germline loops: CDR1 SGDLS, CDR2 YYNGEE. The CDR3 spans 13 residues.

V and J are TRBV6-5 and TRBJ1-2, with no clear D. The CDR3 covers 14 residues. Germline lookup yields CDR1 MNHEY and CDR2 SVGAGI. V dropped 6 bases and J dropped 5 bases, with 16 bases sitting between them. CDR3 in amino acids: CASSVTASSYGYTF. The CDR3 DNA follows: TGTGCCAGCAGCGTAACGGCTAGTAGTTATGGCTACACCTTC.

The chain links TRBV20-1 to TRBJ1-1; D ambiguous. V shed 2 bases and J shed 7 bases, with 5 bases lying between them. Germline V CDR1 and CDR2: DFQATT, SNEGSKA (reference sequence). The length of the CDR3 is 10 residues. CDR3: CSARQVEAFF. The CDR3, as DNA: TGCAGTGCTAGACAGGTTGAAGCTTTCTTT.

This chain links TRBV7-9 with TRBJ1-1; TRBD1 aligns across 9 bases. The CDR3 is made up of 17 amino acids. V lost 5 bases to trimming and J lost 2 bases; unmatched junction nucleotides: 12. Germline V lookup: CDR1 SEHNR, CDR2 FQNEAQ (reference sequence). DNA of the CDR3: TGTGCCAGCAGCGGGCACGGAGGGGACAGGGCTAACACTGAAGCTTTCTTT. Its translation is CASSGHGGDRANTEAFF.

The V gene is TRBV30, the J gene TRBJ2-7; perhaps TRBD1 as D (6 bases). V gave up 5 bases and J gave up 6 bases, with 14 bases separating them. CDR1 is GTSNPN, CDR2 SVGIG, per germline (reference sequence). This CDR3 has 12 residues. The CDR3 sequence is CAWGGPGPEQYF. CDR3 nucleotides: TGTGCCTGGGGGGGCCCAGGGCCCGAGCAGTACTTC.

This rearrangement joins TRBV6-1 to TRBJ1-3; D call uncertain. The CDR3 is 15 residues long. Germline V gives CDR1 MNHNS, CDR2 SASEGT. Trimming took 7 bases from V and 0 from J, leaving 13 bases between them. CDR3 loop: CASNPGWVSGNTIYF. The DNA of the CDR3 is TGTGCCAGCAACCCCGGCTGGGTCTCTGGAAACACCATATATTTT.

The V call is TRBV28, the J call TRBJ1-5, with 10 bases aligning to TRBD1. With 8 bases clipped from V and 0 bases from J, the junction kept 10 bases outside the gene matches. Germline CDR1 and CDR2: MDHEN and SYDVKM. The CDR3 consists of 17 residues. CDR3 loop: CASDGGQGGYSNQPQHF. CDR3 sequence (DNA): TGTGCCAGCGACGGTGGACAGGGGGGTTATAGCAATCAGCCCCAGCATTTT.

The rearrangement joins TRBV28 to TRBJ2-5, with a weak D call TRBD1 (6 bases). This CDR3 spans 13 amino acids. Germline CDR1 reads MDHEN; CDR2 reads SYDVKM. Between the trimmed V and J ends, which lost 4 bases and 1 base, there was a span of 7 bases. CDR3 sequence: CASSWTAQETQYF. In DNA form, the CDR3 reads TGTGCCAGCAGTTGGACAGCCCAAGAGACCCAGTACTTC.